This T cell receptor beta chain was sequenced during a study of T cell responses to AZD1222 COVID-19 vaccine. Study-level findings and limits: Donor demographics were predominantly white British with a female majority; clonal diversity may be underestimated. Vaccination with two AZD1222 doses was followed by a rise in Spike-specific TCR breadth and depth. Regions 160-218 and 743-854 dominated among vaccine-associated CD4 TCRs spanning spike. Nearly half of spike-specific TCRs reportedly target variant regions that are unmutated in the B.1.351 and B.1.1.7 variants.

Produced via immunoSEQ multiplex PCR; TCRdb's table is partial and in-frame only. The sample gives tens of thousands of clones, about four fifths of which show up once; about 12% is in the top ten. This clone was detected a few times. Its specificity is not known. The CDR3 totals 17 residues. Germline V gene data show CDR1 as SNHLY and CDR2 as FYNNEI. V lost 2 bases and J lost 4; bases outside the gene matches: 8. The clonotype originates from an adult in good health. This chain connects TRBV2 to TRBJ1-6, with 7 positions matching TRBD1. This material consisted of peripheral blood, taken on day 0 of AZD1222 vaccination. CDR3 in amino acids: CASSEMPGGNYNSPLHF. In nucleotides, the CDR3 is TGTGCCAGCAGTGAAATGCCAGGGGGAAATTATAATTCACCCCTCCACTTT.